The T cell receptor beta chain described here comes from a study of radiotherapy plus CTLA-4 blockade in lung cancer. Study as a whole: Disease control was seen in about 34% of patients, objective responses in 18%.

Turning to this clone: Its matching antigen is unknown.

The CDR3 has 14 residues. Germline V gene data show CDR1 as LNHDA and CDR2 as SQIVND (reference sequence). V lost 8 bases, J lost 5 bases, and 18 bases lay in between. Patients had chemo-refractory metastatic non-small-cell lung cancer and received focal radiation plus CTLA-4 blockade that used ipilimumab. Sequenced by immunoSEQ multiplex PCR; TCRdb stores in-frame clones only, minus some. The sample has roughly 120,000 clones; roughly 74% are singletons. Study-level points and caveats: Early blood T cell clone dynamics reportedly forecast response best, with interferon-beta. TCR clones originating in tumors grew in number in blood after radiotherapy plus ipilimumab.

The chain joins TRBV19 to TRBJ2-5; tentative D call: TRBD1 (5 bases). The sequencing used peripheral blood, collected from a patient treated with radiotherapy plus ipilimumab. The sequence derives from a human donor with non-small cell lung cancer who had a partial response to radiotherapy plus ipilimumab. This CDR3 is CASGPTWGHETQYF. The CDR3 DNA follows: TGTGCCAGTGGACCCACCTGGGGCCACGAGACCCAGTACTTC.